This T cell receptor beta chain was sequenced in a study of cytomegalovirus exposure and HLA in healthy donors. Study as a whole: A prior study identified 90 million to 120 million unique TCR beta sequences from roughly 180 million T cells. The Caucasian-associated ancestry cluster held roughly 78% of 300 to 450 genotyped donors.

The CDR3 loop spans 17 amino acids. After removal of 4 bases from V and 1 base from J, the junction contained 12 bases not matched to a gene. CDR1 is SEHNR and CDR2 is FQNEAQ in the germline V gene (reference sequence). PCR was performed using 60 Vbeta and 13 Jbeta primers. Some clones are missing from TCRdb's copy, which holds only in-frame ones; the method was immunoSEQ multiplex PCR. Here the sample spans 90,000 to 110,000 clones, over 9.5% being singletons. The rearrangement joins TRBV7-9 to TRBJ1-1, with 7 bases that match TRBD1. The receptor comes from a man in his forties or fifties in good health and CMV-seropositive. The source material was PBMCs. The CDR3 sequence is CASSSRQGGLRNTEAFF. The CDR3 region has the DNA TGTGCCAGCAGCTCACGACAGGGTGGTTTACGGAACACTGAAGCTTTCTTT.